The next 5 T cell receptor beta chains were all read from a single sample in a study of beta chain features in type 1 diabetes. The isolated RNA, all of it, was reverse transcribed, so expressed TCRB transcripts were what got sequenced. Sequencing used immunoSEQ multiplex PCR; TCRdb keeps in-frame clones, though not all of them. The sample yields 150,000 to 180,000 clones, approximately 8.1% seen once. The sample consisted of central memory CD4+ T cells from blood. The receptor source for this set is a man aged 18-30 years in good health.

There are a few counts of this clone. The chain's CDR3 is CATSKSGGNQPQHF. DNA for the CDR3: TGTGCCACCTCCAAATCGGGTGGGAATCAGCCCCAGCATTTT. The genes are TRBV2 and TRBJ1-5; D is unclear. This CDR3 has 14 amino acids. Germline values: CDR1 SNHLY, CDR2 FYNNEI. Trimming removed 10 bases at V and 4 bases at J, with 17 bases between.

This clone was detected ten times or more. The CDR3 DNA reads TGCGCCAGCAGTAAAACAGGGGGGCGGATCGGCAATCAGCCCCAGCATTTT. Protein product: CASSKTGGRIGNQPQHF. V is TRBV23-1 and J is TRBJ1-5; 8 bases match TRBD1. TRBV23-1 qualifies as an ORF whose function is uncertain. CDR3 length equals 17 residues. V trimming: 5 bases; J trimming: 2 bases; junction bases outside the gene matches: 11.

This clone has just a few counts. V and J are TRBV14 and TRBJ2-2, with 14 bases aligning to TRBD2. Losses at the gene ends were 4 bases for V and 4 bases for J; bases not matched to a gene: 5. Per the germline V gene, CDR1 is SGHDN and CDR2 is FVKESK. CDR3 length equals 17 residues. The CDR3 region is CASSRLAGGPGTGELFF. The CDR3 DNA reads as TGTGCCAGCAGCCGACTAGCGGGAGGGCCCGGCACCGGGGAGCTGTTTTTT. Drawing the rest from reference TRBV14 and TRBJ2-2, the complete variable domain is EAGVTQFPSHSVIEKGQTVTLRCDPISGHDNLYWYRRVMGKEIKFLLHFVKESKQDESGMPNNRFLAERTGGTYSTLKVQPAELEDSGVYFCASSRLAGGPGTGELFFGEGSRLTVL.

This clone was observed a few times. J is TRBJ2-7 and V is TRBV7-9; TRBD2 aligns across 9 bases. Germline assignment: CDR1 SEHNR and CDR2 FQNEAQ (reference sequence). This CDR3 region has 17 residues. The J segment lost 5 bases and the V segment lost 1 base, leaving 12 bases of the junction unmatched. The CDR3 sequence: CASSLDLLAGGPNEQYF. CDR3 bases: TGTGCCAGCAGCTTAGACCTTCTGGCGGGGGGGCCGAACGAGCAGTACTTC.

This clone was seen a few times. The genes are TRBV5-4 and TRBJ1-1; TRBD1 agrees at 7 bases. Germline lookup yields CDR1 SGHNT and CDR2 YYREEE (reference sequence). The CDR3 is 14 residues long. The trim removed 4 bases at V and 1 base at J, leaving 4 bases unmatched. CDR3 residues: CASSNRQGNTEAFF. In DNA, the CDR3 is TGTGCCAGCAGCAACAGACAGGGGAACACTGAAGCTTTCTTT.